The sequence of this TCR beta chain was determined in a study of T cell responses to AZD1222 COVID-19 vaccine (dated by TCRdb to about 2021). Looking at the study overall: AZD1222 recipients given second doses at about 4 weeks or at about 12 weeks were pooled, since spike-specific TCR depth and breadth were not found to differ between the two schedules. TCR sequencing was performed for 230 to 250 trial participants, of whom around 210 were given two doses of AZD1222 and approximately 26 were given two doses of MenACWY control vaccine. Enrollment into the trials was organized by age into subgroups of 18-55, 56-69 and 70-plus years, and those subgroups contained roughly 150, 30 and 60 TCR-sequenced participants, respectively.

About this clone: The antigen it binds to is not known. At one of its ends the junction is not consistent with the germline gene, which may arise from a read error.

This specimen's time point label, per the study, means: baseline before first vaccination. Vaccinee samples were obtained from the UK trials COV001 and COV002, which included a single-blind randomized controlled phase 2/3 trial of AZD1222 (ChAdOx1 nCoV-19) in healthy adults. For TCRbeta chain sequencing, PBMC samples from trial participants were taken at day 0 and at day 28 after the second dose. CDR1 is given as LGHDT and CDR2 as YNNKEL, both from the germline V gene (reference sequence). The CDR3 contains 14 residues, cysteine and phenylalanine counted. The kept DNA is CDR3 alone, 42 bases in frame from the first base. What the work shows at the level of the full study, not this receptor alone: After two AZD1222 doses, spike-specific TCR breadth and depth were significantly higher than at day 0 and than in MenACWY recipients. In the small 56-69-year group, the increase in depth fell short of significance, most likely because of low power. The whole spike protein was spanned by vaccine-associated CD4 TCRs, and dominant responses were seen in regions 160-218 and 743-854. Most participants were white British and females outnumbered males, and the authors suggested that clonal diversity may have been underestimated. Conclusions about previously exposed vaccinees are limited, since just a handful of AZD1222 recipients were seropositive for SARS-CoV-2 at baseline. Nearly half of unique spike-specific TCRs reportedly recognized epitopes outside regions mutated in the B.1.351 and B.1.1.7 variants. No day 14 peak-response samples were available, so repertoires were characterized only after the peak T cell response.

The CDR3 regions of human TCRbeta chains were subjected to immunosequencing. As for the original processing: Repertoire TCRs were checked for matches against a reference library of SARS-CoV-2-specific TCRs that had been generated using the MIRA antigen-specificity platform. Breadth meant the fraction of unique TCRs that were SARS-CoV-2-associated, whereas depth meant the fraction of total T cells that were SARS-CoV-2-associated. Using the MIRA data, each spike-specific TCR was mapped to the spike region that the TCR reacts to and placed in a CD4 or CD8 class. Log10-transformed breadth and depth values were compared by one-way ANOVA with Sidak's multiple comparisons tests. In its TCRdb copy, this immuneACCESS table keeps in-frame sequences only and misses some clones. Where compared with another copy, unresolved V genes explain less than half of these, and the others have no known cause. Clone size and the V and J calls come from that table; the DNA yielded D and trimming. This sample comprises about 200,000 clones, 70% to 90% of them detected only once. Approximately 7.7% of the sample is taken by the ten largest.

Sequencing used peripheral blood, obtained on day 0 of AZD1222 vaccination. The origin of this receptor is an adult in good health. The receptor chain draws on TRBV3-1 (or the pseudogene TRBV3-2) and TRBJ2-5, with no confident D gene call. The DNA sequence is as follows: TGTGCCAGCAGTCAAGTAGCTCATGTCGGGACCCAGTACTTC. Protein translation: CASSQVAHVGTQYF.